A single sample gave rise to the 2 T cell receptor beta chains below, sequenced in a study of blood T cell repertoires in COVID-19. Libraries were prepared by immunoSEQ multiplex PCR; TCRdb keeps only in-frame clonotypes and omits some of them. The data contain about 380,000 clones, 88% of them singletons. The specimen was PBMCs or T cells enriched from blood (not recorded which). These receptors were collected from a woman aged 18-30 years who had recovered from COVID-19.

Written as DNA, the CDR3 is TGTGCCTGGACAGTGAGCGACCTAAGAACAGATACGCAGTATTTT. It specifies CAWTVSDLRTDTQYF. J is TRBJ2-3 and V is TRBV30; D gene unclear. The CDR3 sequence is 15 residues long. With 4 bases removed from V and 3 bases from J, the gap between germline ends came to 17 bases. Germline CDR1 and CDR2: GTSNPN and SVGIG (reference sequence). Drawing the rest from reference TRBV30 and TRBJ2-3, the complete variable domain is SQTIHQWPATLVQPVGSPLSLECTVEGTSNPNLYWYRQAAGRGLQLLFYSVGIGQISSEVPQNLSASRPQDRQFILSSKKLLLSDSGFYLCAWTVSDLRTDTQYFGPGTRLTVL.

This chain uses TRBV7-3 with TRBJ2-1; 7 nucleotides line up with TRBD2. Germline assignment: CDR1 SGHTA and CDR2 FQGTGA. V trimming: 2 bases; J trimming: 7 bases; junction bases outside the gene matches: 5. The CDR3 sequence is 14 residues long. As DNA, the CDR3 is TGTGCCAGCAGCTTACTCGGGGGGTTGAATGAGCAGTTCTTC. Its protein product is CASSLLGGLNEQFF.